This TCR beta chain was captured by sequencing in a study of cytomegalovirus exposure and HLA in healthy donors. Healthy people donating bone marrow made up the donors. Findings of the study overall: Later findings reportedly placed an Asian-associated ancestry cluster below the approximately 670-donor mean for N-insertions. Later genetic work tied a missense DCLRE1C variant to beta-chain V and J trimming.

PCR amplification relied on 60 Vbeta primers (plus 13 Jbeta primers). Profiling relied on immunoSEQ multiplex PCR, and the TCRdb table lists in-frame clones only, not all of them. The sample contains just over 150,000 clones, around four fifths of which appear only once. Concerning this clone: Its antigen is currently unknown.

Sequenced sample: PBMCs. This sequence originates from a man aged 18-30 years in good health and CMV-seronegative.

The CDR3 region has the DNA TGTGCCAGCAGCTTAGGGGCGGAGGCCTACGAGCAGTACTTC. Its protein is CASSLGAEAYEQYF. The chain joins TRBV7-9 to TRBJ2-7, with D perhaps matching TRBD2 (5 bases). This CDR3 is 14 amino acids long. Germline CDR1 and CDR2: SEHNR and FQNEAQ (reference sequence). The V end was cut by 1 base, the J end by 2 bases, with 9 bases between.